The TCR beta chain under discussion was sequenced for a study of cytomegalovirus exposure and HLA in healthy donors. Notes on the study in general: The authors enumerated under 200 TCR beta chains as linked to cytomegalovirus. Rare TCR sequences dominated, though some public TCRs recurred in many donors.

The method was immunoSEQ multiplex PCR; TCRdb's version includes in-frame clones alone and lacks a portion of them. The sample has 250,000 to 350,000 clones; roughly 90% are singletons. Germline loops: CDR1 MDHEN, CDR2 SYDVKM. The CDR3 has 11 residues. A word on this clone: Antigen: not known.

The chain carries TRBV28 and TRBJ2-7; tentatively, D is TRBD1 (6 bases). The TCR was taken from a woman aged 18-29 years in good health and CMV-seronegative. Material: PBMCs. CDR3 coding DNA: TGTGGTTCAGGGGAGCCCTACGAGCAGTACTTC. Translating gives CGSGEPYEQYF.